This T cell receptor (beta chain) was retrieved from a study of T-cell reconstitution after alpha-beta-depleted transplantation in children. This clonotype was counted at least ten times. CDR1 MNHNS and CDR2 SASEGT come from the germline V gene. The CDR3 sequence is 15 residues long. Trimming took 8 bases from V and 8 from J; bases not matched to a gene: 17. The TCRbeta library was prepared with unique molecular identifiers. TCRdb re-derived calls from the PCR reads in MiXCR, one entry per CDR3 protein. The table lists approximately 640,000 distinct CDR3 sequences, 16% of them singletons, with 1.1% in the top ten.

The sample in question was PBMCs from the stem cell graft donor, obtained from the stem cell graft. This receptor was obtained from a human donor who donated a stem cell graft to a child with acute myeloid leukemia. V and J are TRBV6-1 and TRBJ1-2; 7 bases fit TRBD1. CDR3 residues: CASQKRDSPIGGYTF. The CDR3 DNA follows: TGTGCCAGCCAGAAACGGGACAGCCCTATCGGGGGCTACACCTTC.